This is a list of T cell receptor beta chains from one sample in a study of CD8 T cells in ankylosing spondylitis. TCRdb re-called the 5' RACE reads through MiXCR, storing one row per CDR3 protein. The sample has 200,000 to 250,000 distinct CDR3 sequences, approximately 24% seen once. Specimen: blood, either unsorted or a sorted T cell fraction (not recorded which). All receptors derive from a male donor with ankylosing spondylitis or in good health (not recorded which). Each CDR3 is given with its conserved first and last residue. The order of the fields is V gene, J gene, D gene, clone size, CDR3 DNA, CDR3 protein. The D gene is left open where the match is weak. Clone size is given for some rows only: seen once, a few or many times, or a class if the clone is expanded.

V gene: TRBV20-1
J gene: TRBJ2-3
D gene: .
clone size: many
CDR3 DNA: TGCAGTGCTGCCCGCGGGTTTAGCACAGATACGCAGTATTTT
CDR3 protein: CSAARGFSTDTQYF

V gene: TRBV5-6
J gene: TRBJ2-3
D gene: .
clone size: many
CDR3 DNA: TGTGCCAGCAGACCAGACAGAGTCACAGATACGCAGTATTTT
CDR3 protein: CASRPDRVTDTQYF

V gene: TRBV7-9
J gene: TRBJ2-3
D gene: .
clone size: .
CDR3 DNA: TGTGCCAGCGGGAGTAGTGCAGATACGCAGTATTTT
CDR3 protein: CASGSSADTQYF

V gene: TRBV29-1
J gene: TRBJ2-1
D gene: TRBD2
clone size: few
CDR3 DNA: TGCAGCGTTGAAGTCCAGCGGGGGATGCAGTTCTTC
CDR3 protein: CSVEVQRGMQFF

V gene: TRBV28
J gene: TRBJ2-6
D gene: TRBD1
clone size: many
CDR3 DNA: TGTGCCAGCAGTCACAGACAGGGGGCTTCTGGGGCCAACGTCCTGACTTTC
CDR3 protein: CASSHRQGASGANVLTF

V gene: TRBV5-1
J gene: TRBJ2-5
D gene: .
clone size: many
CDR3 DNA: TGCGCCAGCAGCACGGGGAGGGGGCAAGAGACCCAGTACTTC
CDR3 protein: CASSTGRGQETQYF

V gene: TRBV7-2
J gene: TRBJ2-7
D gene: .
clone size: .
CDR3 DNA: TGTGCCAGCAGCCGCCCCGGGGGCGACGAGCAGTACTTC
CDR3 protein: CASSRPGGDEQYF

V gene: TRBV10-3
J gene: TRBJ2-1
D gene: TRBD2
clone size: .
CDR3 DNA: TGTGCCATCAGTGAGTTGGCGGGAGTCACCTACAATGAGCAGTTCTTC
CDR3 protein: CAISELAGVTYNEQFF

V gene: TRBV9
J gene: TRBJ2-1
D gene: TRBD2
clone size: few
CDR3 DNA: TGTGCCAGCAGCGTAGGGGCTAGCGGATACAATGAGCAGTTCTTC
CDR3 protein: CASSVGASGYNEQFF

V gene: TRBV25-1
J gene: TRBJ1-1
D gene: .
clone size: many
CDR3 DNA: TGTGCCAGCAGTCCCGCCTACGGGGCGGACACTGAAGCTTTCTTT
CDR3 protein: CASSPAYGADTEAFF

V gene: TRBV20-1
J gene: TRBJ1-2
D gene: TRBD1
clone size: few
CDR3 DNA: TGCAGTGCTCGGTCCCTGGGACAGTCAAACTATGGCTACACCTTC
CDR3 protein: CSARSLGQSNYGYTF

V gene: TRBV10-3
J gene: TRBJ2-5
D gene: TRBD1
clone size: many
CDR3 DNA: TGTGCCATCCGGGGACAGGGAGAGAGTGAGACCCAGTACTTC
CDR3 protein: CAIRGQGESETQYF

V gene: TRBV27
J gene: TRBJ2-6
D gene: .
clone size: few
CDR3 DNA: TGTGCCAGCAGTTTATACCCTCCCCCTGGGGCCAACGTCCTGACTTTC
CDR3 protein: CASSLYPPPGANVLTF

V gene: TRBV19
J gene: TRBJ2-5
D gene: TRBD1
clone size: .
CDR3 DNA: TGTGCCAGTAGTATCCTGGGACAGGAAGAAGAGACCCAGTACTTC
CDR3 protein: CASSILGQEEETQYF

V gene: TRBV29-1
J gene: TRBJ2-6
D gene: .
clone size: few
CDR3 DNA: TGCAGCGTGGGACCCCGTCTAGGGGCCAACGTCCTGACTTTC
CDR3 protein: CSVGPRLGANVLTF

V gene: TRBV29-1
J gene: TRBJ1-1
D gene: TRBD1
clone size: .
CDR3 DNA: TGCAGCGCCAAAAGGACAGGGGGTAATACTGAAGCTTTCTTT
CDR3 protein: CSAKRTGGNTEAFF

V gene: TRBV29-1
J gene: TRBJ2-7
D gene: TRBD2
clone size: .
CDR3 DNA: TGCAGCGTTGAATTCGGGAGCGGGACTTACGAGCAGTACTTC
CDR3 protein: CSVEFGSGTYEQYF

V gene: TRBV20-1
J gene: TRBJ1-2
D gene: .
clone size: few
CDR3 DNA: TGCAGTCCCCCGTTGGGGGGAGACTATGGCTACACCTTC
CDR3 protein: CSPPLGGDYGYTF

V gene: TRBV4-1
J gene: TRBJ2-1
D gene: .
clone size: many
CDR3 DNA: TGCGCCAGCAGCCCTCACGAGTACAATGAGCAGTTCTTC
CDR3 protein: CASSPHEYNEQFF

V gene: TRBV5-8
J gene: TRBJ2-1
D gene: .
clone size: .
CDR3 DNA: TGTGCCAGCAGCTTGGTTAGGACTGAGCAGTTCTTC
CDR3 protein: CASSLVRTEQFF

V gene: TRBV20-1
J gene: TRBJ2-1
D gene: TRBD2
clone size: .
CDR3 DNA: TGCAGTGCTGGGGGACTAGCGGCCGCCTACAATGAGCAGTTCTTC
CDR3 protein: CSAGGLAAAYNEQFF

V gene: TRBV13
J gene: TRBJ2-7
D gene: TRBD1
clone size: .
CDR3 DNA: TGTGCCAGCAGCTTAGTGGACAGGGGCCGACCCTACGAGCAGTACTTC
CDR3 protein: CASSLVDRGRPYEQYF

V gene: TRBV5-1
J gene: TRBJ2-7
D gene: .
clone size: many
CDR3 DNA: TGCGCCAGCAGCTTGGTTTCGGCTATCGACGAGCAGTACTTC
CDR3 protein: CASSLVSAIDEQYF

V gene: TRBV6-1
J gene: TRBJ2-7
D gene: .
clone size: few
CDR3 DNA: TGTGCCAGCAGTCCTCTAGGGGCGCCCTACGAGCAGTACTTC
CDR3 protein: CASSPLGAPYEQYF

V gene: TRBV9
J gene: TRBJ2-5
D gene: .
clone size: many
CDR3 DNA: TGTGCCAGCAGCGTAGTATCAGGGGCACAAGAGACCCAGTACTTC
CDR3 protein: CASSVVSGAQETQYF

V gene: TRBV10-3
J gene: TRBJ2-7
D gene: .
clone size: many
CDR3 DNA: TGTGCCATCAGTGATATTCGGGGCTTCCCGGGCTTC
CDR3 protein: CAISDIRGFPGF

V gene: TRBV15
J gene: TRBJ2-3
D gene: TRBD2
clone size: .
CDR3 DNA: TGTGCCACCCGGACTAGCGACACAGATACGCAGTATTTT
CDR3 protein: CATRTSDTDTQYF

V gene: TRBV20-1
J gene: TRBJ2-7
D gene: TRBD2
clone size: .
CDR3 DNA: TGCAGTGCTAGAGATCTTAAGCGGGAGGGGTCCGAGCAGTACTTC
CDR3 protein: CSARDLKREGSEQYF

V gene: TRBV11-2
J gene: TRBJ2-3
D gene: TRBD1
clone size: many
CDR3 DNA: TGTGCCAGCAGAAGAAAAATACAGGGGGCCGGGACAGATACGCAGTATTTT
CDR3 protein: CASRRKIQGAGTDTQYF

V gene: TRBV4-1
J gene: TRBJ2-1
D gene: TRBD2
clone size: many
CDR3 DNA: TGCGCCAGCAGCCCCGGTGGAGGACTAGCAGATGACAATGAGCAGTTCTTC
CDR3 protein: CASSPGGGLADDNEQFF

V gene: TRBV5-1
J gene: TRBJ2-5
D gene: TRBD2
clone size: .
CDR3 DNA: TGCGCCAGCAGCAATTGGGGTGGTAGCGGGAGATCAGGAGAGACCCAGTACTTC
CDR3 protein: CASSNWGGSGRSGETQYF

V gene: TRBV20-1
J gene: TRBJ1-5
D gene: TRBD1
clone size: .
CDR3 DNA: TGCAGTGCTCCCGGGACAGGGCGTCAGCCCCAGCATTTT
CDR3 protein: CSAPGTGRQPQHF

V gene: TRBV12-3/TRBV12-4
J gene: TRBJ1-1
D gene: .
clone size: many
CDR3 DNA: TGTGCCAGCAGTCCTGGGACTTTGCGGGCTTTCTTT
CDR3 protein: CASSPGTLRAFF

V gene: TRBV3-1
J gene: TRBJ2-1
D gene: TRBD2
clone size: .
CDR3 DNA: TGTGCCTCCTGCCCTTGGACTAGCGGGGCCTACAATGAGCAGTTCTTC
CDR3 protein: CASCPWTSGAYNEQFF

V gene: TRBV18
J gene: TRBJ2-2
D gene: TRBD1
clone size: .
CDR3 DNA: TGTGCCAGCTCACCACGTCCCGGGACAGCGAACACCGGGGAGCTGTTTTTT
CDR3 protein: CASSPRPGTANTGELFF

V gene: TRBV20-1
J gene: TRBJ2-5
D gene: TRBD2
clone size: many
CDR3 DNA: TGCAGTGCCATCCGGGCTAGCGGGAGACGGGAGACCCAGTACTTC
CDR3 protein: CSAIRASGRRETQYF

V gene: TRBV24-1
J gene: TRBJ2-7
D gene: TRBD2
clone size: many
CDR3 DNA: TGTGCCACCAGTGAATATACCTTACTAGCGGCGGCCTACGAGCAGTACTTC
CDR3 protein: CATSEYTLLAAAYEQYF

V gene: TRBV4-1
J gene: TRBJ2-5
D gene: .
clone size: .
CDR3 DNA: TGCGCCAGCAGCCAAGATCGAGGAAGGGAAGGAGAGACCCAGTACTTC
CDR3 protein: CASSQDRGREGETQYF

V gene: TRBV28
J gene: TRBJ2-7
D gene: .
clone size: once
CDR3 DNA: TGTGCCAGCAGTTTAGGCAGGGGAAACGAGCAGTACTTC
CDR3 protein: CASSLGRGNEQYF

V gene: TRBV25-1
J gene: TRBJ1-4
D gene: .
clone size: few
CDR3 DNA: TGTGCCAGCAGTGAGCCCCCGCTTAATGAAAAACTGTTTTTT
CDR3 protein: CASSEPPLNEKLFF

V gene: TRBV7-7
J gene: TRBJ2-3
D gene: .
clone size: few
CDR3 DNA: TGTGCTAGCAGCCGTACGGGACTTGACACAGATACGCAGTATTTT
CDR3 protein: CASSRTGLDTDTQYF

V gene: TRBV10-3
J gene: TRBJ2-7
D gene: TRBD1
clone size: many
CDR3 DNA: TGTGCCATCAGTGAAGACAGGGGCGAGCAGTACTTC
CDR3 protein: CAISEDRGEQYF

V gene: TRBV29-1
J gene: TRBJ2-1
D gene: TRBD2
clone size: .
CDR3 DNA: TGCAGCGTCCTCAAACCCGGGACTAGCGGGAGAAATGAGCAGTTCTTC
CDR3 protein: CSVLKPGTSGRNEQFF

V gene: TRBV15
J gene: TRBJ1-5
D gene: .
clone size: many
CDR3 DNA: TGTGCCACCAGCAGAGCCCTCCTCGGGGGTGGACAGCCCCAGCATTTT
CDR3 protein: CATSRALLGGGQPQHF